Shown below are 14 T cell receptor beta chains from a single sample sequenced in a study of cytomegalovirus exposure and HLA in healthy donors. The PCR used 60 Vbeta and 13 Jbeta primers. Measured with immunoSEQ multiplex PCR; TCRdb has only the in-frame clones, and not every one. The sample includes 200,000 or so clones, over 80% of them seen just once. The sample consisted of PBMCs. The source is a boy between 2 and 15 years old in good health and CMV-seronegative.

The rearrangement links TRBV9 to TRBJ1-2, with 7 bases identical to TRBD1. The CDR3 has 17 residues. Germline V gives CDR1 SGDLS, CDR2 YYNGEE. V dropped 4 bases and J dropped 6; count of bases not matched to a gene: 18. The CDR3 is CASSPGPRGYRGNGYTF. The CDR3 coding sequence is TGTGCCAGCAGCCCCGGTCCCAGGGGGTACCGCGGGAATGGCTACACCTTC. Supplemented by reference TRBV9 and TRBJ1-2, the full variable domain reads DSGVTQTPKHLITATGQRVTLRCSPRSGDLSVYWYQQSLDQGLQFLIQYYNGEERAKGNILERFSAQQFPDLHSELNLSSLELGDSALYFCASSPGPRGYRGNGYTFGSGTRLTVV.

V and J are TRBV25-1 and TRBJ1-3; 9 bases are a match to TRBD1. The CDR3 covers 15 residues. V shed 2 bases, J shed 9 bases, and the junction held 8 bases outside the gene matches. Germline V gene data show CDR1 as MGHDK and CDR2 as SYGVNS. CDR3 sequence (DNA): TGTGCCAGCAGTGAAGGGACAGGGCGGGAAATCACCATATATTTT. It translates to CASSEGTGREITIYF.

CDR3 loop: CASTPYRGNTEAFF. In DNA form, the CDR3 reads TGTGCCAGCACGCCTTACAGGGGTAACACTGAAGCTTTCTTT. The rearrangement uses TRBV6-1 and TRBJ1-1; 7 bases are shared with TRBD1. Per the germline V gene, CDR1 is MNHNS and CDR2 is SASEGT. V shed 7 bases, J shed 2 bases, and the junction held 7 bases outside the gene matches. CDR3 length: 14 residues.

This clone has just a few counts. The chain couples TRBV10-1 to TRBJ1-1; tentative D call: TRBD1 (5 bases). Trimming cost V 0 bases and J 2 bases, with 10 bases left between them. The CDR3 extends over 15 amino acids. In germline, CDR1 is WNHNN, CDR2 SYGVQD (reference sequence). The CDR3 DNA reads as TGCGCCAGCAGTGAGTCGAGACAGCCAAACACTGAAGCTTTCTTT. This codes for CASSESRQPNTEAFF.

The CDR3 loop reads CASSQEASGSYEQYF. Written as DNA, the CDR3 is TGCGCCAGCAGCCAAGAAGCTAGCGGATCCTACGAGCAGTACTTC. The chain recombines TRBV4-1 with TRBJ2-7; TRBD2 matches at 7 bases. The germline gives CDR1 MGHRA, CDR2 YSYEKL. This CDR3 is built from 15 residues. V was pared by 0 bases and J by 1 base, with 3 bases of the junction left unmatched.

The chain combines TRBV11-3 with TRBJ2-3; a possible D gene is TRBD1 (6 bases). Trimming shortened V by 4 bases and J by 4 bases, and 21 bases separated the two germline ends. CDR1 is SGHNT and CDR2 is YENEEA in the germline V gene. The CDR3 has 17 amino acids. CDR3 nucleotide sequence: TGTGCCAGCAGCTCCTCTTATGTGGGGGCGGGCGCAGATACGCAGTATTTT. This encodes CASSSSYVGAGADTQYF.

The CDR3 here is CASSLGPNTGELFF. CDR3 nucleotides: TGTGCCAGCAGCTTGGGGCCTAACACCGGGGAGCTGTTTTTT. V gene TRBV5-6 combines with J gene TRBJ2-2; D not certain. Germline values: CDR1 SGHDT, CDR2 YYEEEE. This CDR3 has 14 amino acids. Trimming left V 0 bases short and J 2 bases short, with 5 bases between.

This clone was detected only a few times. The genes are TRBV6-5 and TRBJ2-7; 7 bases agree with TRBD1. CDR3 length: 15 amino acids. Unmatched junction bases numbered 4, after V lost 0 bases and J lost 2 bases. The germline CDR1 and CDR2 sequences are MNHEY and SVGAGI. The CDR3 DNA reads TGTGCCAGCAGTTACTCCGAGACAGGGCCCTACGAGCAGTACTTC. Translation gives CASSYSETGPYEQYF.

The rearrangement uses TRBV18 and TRBJ2-1; possibly TRBD2 for D (6 bases). V was clipped by 0 bases and J by 5 bases, with 8 bases between them. CDR1 is KGHSH, CDR2 LQKENI, per germline. This CDR3 has 14 amino acids. Here the CDR3 reads CASSPPAGNNEQFF. As DNA, the CDR3 is TGTGCCAGCTCACCACCGGCGGGGAACAATGAGCAGTTCTTC.

The chain employs TRBV6-5 and TRBJ1-5; possible D gene TRBD1, 5 bases. CDR3 length: 14 residues. The germline CDR1 and CDR2 sequences are MNHEY and SVGAGI. V dropped 5 bases and J dropped 5 bases, with 13 bases sitting between them. CDR3 nucleotides: TGTGCCAGCAGTGCCGGGGGGACCCATCAGCCCCAGCATTTT. This gives the protein CASSAGGTHQPQHF.

J is TRBJ2-7 and V is TRBV25-1; TRBD2 might be the D (6 bases). Germline loops: CDR1 MGHDK, CDR2 SYGVNS. Deletions cut 9 bases from V and 5 bases from J, with 14 bases between. The CDR3 spans 12 residues. The CDR3 sequence is CAREGEFDEQYF. CDR3 nucleotide sequence: TGTGCCAGGGAGGGAGAGTTCGACGAGCAGTACTTC.

The chain recombines TRBV15 with TRBJ1-5; 7 positions agree with TRBD1. Germline CDR1 is LNHNV and CDR2 is YYDKDF (reference sequence). With 7 bases clipped from V and 4 bases from J, the junction kept 10 bases outside the gene matches. The CDR3 loop spans 15 amino acids. CDR3: CATTPGTVFNQPQHF. In DNA, the CDR3 is TGTGCCACCACCCCCGGGACAGTCTTTAATCAGCCCCAGCATTTT.

This chain joins TRBV11-2 and TRBJ1-1; D is possibly TRBD1 (5 bases). Germline-derived CDR1 and CDR2 are SGHAT and FQNNGV. The CDR3 contains 16 residues. Trimming removed 0 bases at V and 3 bases at J, with 14 bases between. CDR3 protein: CASSLEYRGGDTEAFF. The CDR3 nucleotides are TGTGCCAGCAGCTTAGAGTACCGGGGGGGAGACACTGAAGCTTTCTTT.

This chain uses TRBV10-3 with TRBJ2-1; D remains unclear. Trimming cost V 2 bases and J 1 base, with 3 bases left between them. From germline, CDR1 is ENHRY and CDR2 SYGVKD. The CDR3 has 13 residues. In DNA, the CDR3 is TGTGCCATCAGTGAGGAGTCCTACAATGAGCAGTTCTTC. Its protein is CAISEESYNEQFF.